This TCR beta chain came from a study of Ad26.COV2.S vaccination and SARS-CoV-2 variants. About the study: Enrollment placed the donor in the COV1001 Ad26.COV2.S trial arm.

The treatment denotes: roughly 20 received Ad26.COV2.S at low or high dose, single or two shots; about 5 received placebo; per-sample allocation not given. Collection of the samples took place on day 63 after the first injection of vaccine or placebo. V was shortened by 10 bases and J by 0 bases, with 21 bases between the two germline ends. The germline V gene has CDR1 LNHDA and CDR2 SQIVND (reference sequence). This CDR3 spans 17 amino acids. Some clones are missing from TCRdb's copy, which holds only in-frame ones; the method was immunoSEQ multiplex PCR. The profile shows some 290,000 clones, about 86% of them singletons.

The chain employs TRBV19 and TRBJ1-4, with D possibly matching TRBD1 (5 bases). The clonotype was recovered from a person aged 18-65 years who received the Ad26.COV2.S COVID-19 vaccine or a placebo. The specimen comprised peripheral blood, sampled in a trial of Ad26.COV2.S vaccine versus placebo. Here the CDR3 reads CATRGYYKAATNEKLFF. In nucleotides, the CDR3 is TGTGCCACCCGGGGGTACTACAAAGCGGCAACTAATGAAAAACTGTTTTTT.